The clone carrying this T cell receptor beta chain was found many times. What it binds is unknown. The data stem from a study of CD8 T cells in ankylosing spondylitis. Whole-study results and caveats: Peripheral blood samples showed relatively rare disease-linked clones, and these clones were CD8+. Disease-linked clones were reportedly significantly enriched in matched ankylosing spondylitis synovial fluid.

Generation of TCR beta libraries employed quantitative 5'-RACE incorporating molecular barcodes. TCRdb processed the 5' RACE reads anew with MiXCR; each CDR3 protein has one entry. The sample lists around 130,000 distinct CDR3 sequences; 7% were seen once. The receptor was derived from a male donor with ankylosing spondylitis or in good health (not recorded which). The sequencing sample was made of blood, either unsorted or a sorted T cell fraction (not recorded which).

The CDR3, as DNA: TGTGCCAGCAGCCAAACCCGGACAATCCACACCTTC. This translates into CASSQTRTIHTF. V is TRBV3-1 and J is TRBJ1-2; a weak D match, TRBD1 (5 bases). The germline V gene encodes CDR1 LGHDT and CDR2 YNNKEL (reference sequence). The V end lost 2 bases, the J end lost 12 bases, and 13 bases lay between the germline ends. The CDR3 is made up of 12 amino acids.